The TCR beta chain described here comes from a study of response to subunit inactivated influenza vaccine. Study-wide points: Authors suggested seasonal influenza vaccinations each recruit few new T cells.

This clonotype has only a few counts. As yet, its antigen is unknown. CDR3 length equals 14 residues. Germline CDR1 reads DFQATT; CDR2 reads SNEGSKA (reference sequence). V lost 3 bases and J 0 bases, leaving 8 bases between the germline ends. TCRdb independently ran MiXCR on the RT-PCR reads; one entry per CDR3 protein. This sample has about 500,000 distinct CDR3 sequences, with approximately 15% found just once. The clonotype was recovered from a man aged 50-75 years who received an inactivated influenza vaccine. The V call is TRBV20-1, the J call TRBJ1-4; D is possibly TRBD1 (5 bases). Material: CD4+ T cells sorted from PBMCs, obtained approximately 25 months after vaccination. DNA of the CDR3: TGCAGTGCTAGCTGGACACCAACTAATGAAAAACTGTTTTTT. Translated, it gives CSASWTPTNEKLFF.